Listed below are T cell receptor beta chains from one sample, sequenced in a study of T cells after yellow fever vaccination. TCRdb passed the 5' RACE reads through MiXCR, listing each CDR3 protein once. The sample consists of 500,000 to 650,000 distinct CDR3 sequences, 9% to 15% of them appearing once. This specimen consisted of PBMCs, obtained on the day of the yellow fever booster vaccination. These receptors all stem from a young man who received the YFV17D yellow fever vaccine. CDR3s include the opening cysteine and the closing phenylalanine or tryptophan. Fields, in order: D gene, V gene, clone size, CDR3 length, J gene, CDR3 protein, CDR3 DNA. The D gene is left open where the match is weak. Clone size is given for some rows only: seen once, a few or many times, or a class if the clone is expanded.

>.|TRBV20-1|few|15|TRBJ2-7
CSARAWGTGAYEQYF
TGCAGTGCTAGAGCCTGGGGAACTGGGGCCTACGAGCAGTACTTC
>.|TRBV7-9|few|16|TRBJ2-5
CASSGGLAPLGETQYF
TGTGCCAGCAGCGGGGGGCTAGCGCCCTTGGGAGAGACCCAGTACTTC
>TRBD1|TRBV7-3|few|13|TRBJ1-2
CASSRGQGYGYTF
TGTGCCAGCAGCAGGGGACAGGGGTATGGCTACACCTTC
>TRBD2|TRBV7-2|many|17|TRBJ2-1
CASSLSRLAGVDNEQFF
TGTGCCAGCAGCTTATCCCGACTAGCGGGAGTAGACAATGAGCAGTTCTTC
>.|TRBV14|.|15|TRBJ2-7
CASSLRGRNSYEQYF
TGTGCCAGCAGCCTCAGGGGGAGGAACTCCTACGAGCAGTACTTC
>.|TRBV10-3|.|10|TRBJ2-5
CAIGEETQYF
TGTGCCATCGGGGAGGAGACCCAGTACTTC
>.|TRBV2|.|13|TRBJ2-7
CASSVVDPYEQYF
TGTGCCAGCAGTGTTGTGGATCCCTACGAGCAGTACTTC
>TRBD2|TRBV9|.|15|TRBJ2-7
CASSVTGRGSYEQYF
TGTGCCAGCAGCGTAACGGGGAGGGGCTCCTACGAGCAGTACTTC
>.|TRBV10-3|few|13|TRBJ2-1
CAITGGSYNEQFF
TGTGCCATCACGGGCGGGTCCTACAATGAGCAGTTCTTC
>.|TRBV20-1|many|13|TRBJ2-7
CSAWGSSTYEQYF
TGCAGTGCTTGGGGGAGCTCAACCTACGAGCAGTACTTC
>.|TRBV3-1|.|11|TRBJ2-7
CASRSAGEQYF
TGTGCCAGCAGGTCTGCTGGCGAGCAGTACTTC
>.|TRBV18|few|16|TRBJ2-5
CASSPVRGSSKETQYF
TGTGCCAGCTCACCGGTTCGGGGATCATCAAAAGAGACCCAGTACTTC
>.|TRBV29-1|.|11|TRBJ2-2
CSGIGSGELFF
TGCAGCGGTATAGGGTCCGGGGAGCTGTTTTTT
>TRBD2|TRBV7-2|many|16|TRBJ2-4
CASSLDTSGSMDIQYF
TGTGCCAGCAGCTTAGATACTAGCGGGAGTATGGACATTCAGTACTTC
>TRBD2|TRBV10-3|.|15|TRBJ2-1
CAISESLAGGYEQFF
TGTGCCATCAGTGAGTCTTTAGCGGGAGGCTATGAGCAGTTCTTC
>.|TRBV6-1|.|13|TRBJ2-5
CASREAVRETQYF
TGTGCCAGCAGGGAAGCTGTGAGGGAGACCCAGTACTTC
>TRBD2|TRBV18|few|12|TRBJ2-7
CASSPVAGSVDF
TGTGCCAGCTCACCAGTAGCGGGGTCAGTGGACTTC
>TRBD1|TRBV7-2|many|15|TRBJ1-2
CASSPGTGESYGYTF
TGTGCCAGCAGCCCCGGGACAGGGGAGAGCTATGGCTACACCTTC
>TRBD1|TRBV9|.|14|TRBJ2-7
CASNPGQGFYEQYF
TGTGCCAGCAATCCGGGACAGGGATTCTACGAGCAGTACTTC
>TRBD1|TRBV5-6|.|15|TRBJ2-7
CASSSPGQGYNEQYF
TGTGCCAGCAGCTCCCCGGGACAGGGGTACAACGAGCAGTACTTC
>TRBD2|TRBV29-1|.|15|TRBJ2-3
CSVDGTSGKTDTQYF
TGCAGCGTTGACGGGACTAGCGGGAAGACAGATACGCAGTATTTT
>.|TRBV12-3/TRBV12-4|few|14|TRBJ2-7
CASSPQQGSHEQYF
TGTGCCAGCAGCCCACAACAGGGTTCCCACGAGCAGTACTTC
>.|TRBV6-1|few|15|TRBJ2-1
CASSERAGDYNEQFF
TGTGCCAGCAGTGAACGGGCTGGGGACTACAATGAGCAGTTCTTC
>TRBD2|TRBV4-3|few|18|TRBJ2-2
CASSSFFSGRADTGELFF
TGCGCCAGCAGCTCCTTTTTTAGCGGGAGGGCCGACACCGGGGAGCTGTTTTTT
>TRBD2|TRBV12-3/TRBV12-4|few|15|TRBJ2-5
CASSLRIAGPRTQYF
TGTGCCAGCAGTTTGCGAATAGCGGGCCCTAGGACCCAGTACTTC
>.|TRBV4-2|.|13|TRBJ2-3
CASAGRSTDTQYF
TGTGCCAGCGCGGGGAGGAGCACAGATACGCAGTATTTT
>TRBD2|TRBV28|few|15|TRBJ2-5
CASTDIAGRQETQYF
TGTGCCAGCACCGATATAGCGGGACGCCAAGAGACCCAGTACTTC
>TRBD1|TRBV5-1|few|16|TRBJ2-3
CASSLPLSGQIDTQYF
TGCGCCAGCAGCTTACCATTATCGGGACAGATCGATACGCAGTATTTT
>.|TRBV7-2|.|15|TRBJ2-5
CASTEGLGRRETQYF
TGTGCCAGCACTGAAGGTCTGGGGCGCAGGGAGACCCAGTACTTC
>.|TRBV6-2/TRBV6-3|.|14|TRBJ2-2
CASSSAGLPGELFF
TGTGCCAGCAGTTCCGCAGGGCTTCCCGGGGAGCTGTTTTTT
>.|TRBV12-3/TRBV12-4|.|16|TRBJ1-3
CASSFTAGNSGNTIYF
TGTGCCAGCAGCTTCACTGCCGGGAACTCTGGAAACACCATATATTTT
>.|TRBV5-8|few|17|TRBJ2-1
CASSLGLGPTTLNEQFF
TGTGCCAGCAGCTTAGGTCTGGGACCAACTACCCTCAATGAGCAGTTCTTC
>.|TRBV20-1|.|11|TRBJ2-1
CSAINGPEQFF
TGCAGTGCTATAAACGGGCCAGAGCAGTTCTTC